The T cell receptor (beta chain) described here comes from a study of blood T cell repertoires in COVID-19. Participant-given clinical history determined each cohort assignment. The table came from immunoSEQ multiplex PCR; TCRdb's copy has only in-frame clones and leaves some out. The sample carries a few hundred thousand clones, approximately 84% recorded once. This CDR3 comprises 16 residues. The V end lost 0 bases, the J end lost 3 bases, and 10 bases lay between the germline ends. Germline loops: CDR1 SGDLS, CDR2 YYNGEE. Sequencing used PBMCs or T cells enriched from blood (not recorded which). The TCR was taken from a woman younger than 45 who had recovered from COVID-19. This sequence joins TRBV9 and TRBJ1-6; D is unclear. The DNA for the CDR3 is TGTGCCAGCAGCGTAGGGTTGTCAGACTATAATTCACCCCTCCACTTT. Its protein product is CASSVGLSDYNSPLHF.